The clone carrying this T cell receptor beta chain was observed many times. Its antigen is still unknown. Using RNA transcripts, the TCR beta CDR3 regions were amplified. Following a first-round RT-PCR that used HTBI primers, a second-round multiplex PCR was carried out. TCRdb itself ran the multiplex PCR reads through MiXCR, one entry per CDR3 protein. The top ten hold around 3.2% of the sample, which has roughly 420,000 distinct CDR3 sequences, roughly 21% seen once. The sample is drawn from a study of Graves' ophthalmopathy and Graves' hyperthyroidism. Study-wide points: The authors also found most expanded thyroid clonotypes above 0.001 frequency in blood.

The CDR3 consists of 14 residues. Germline values: CDR1 MGHDK, CDR2 SYGVNS. V was shortened by 2 bases and J by 3 bases, with 10 bases between the two germline ends. The genes are TRBV25-1 and TRBJ2-5; D unresolved. The sequence was obtained from a woman aged 18-29 years with stable Graves' hyperthyroidism. Material: peripheral blood. The CDR3 coding sequence is TGTGCCAGCAGTGAACGTCAGTCAAAAGAGACCCAGTACTTC. Translation: CASSERQSKETQYF. Full variable domain (remainder filled in from reference TRBV25-1 and TRBJ2-5): EADIYQTPRYLVIGTGKKITLECSQTMGHDKMYWYQQDPGMELHLIHYSYGVNSTEKGDLSSESTVSRIRTEHFPLTLESARPSHTSQYLCASSERQSKETQYFGPGTRLLVL.